These T cell receptor beta chains were read from a single sample in a study of a mutant IDH1 vaccine in newly diagnosed glioma. The data were produced by immunoSEQ multiplex PCR, yet TCRdb's version contains in-frame clones alone and is incomplete. The sample has 45,000 to 65,000 clones, roughly 81% seen once. These receptors have no known antigen. Material: PBMCs, obtained from a glioma patient whose treatment included an IDH1 peptide vaccine. Source of these receptors: a woman in her forties with glioma. Some clones in this sample may be carry-over from other donors' samples. Both conserved end residues are part of each CDR3. Each record gives: D gene, V gene, clone size, J gene, CDR3 protein, CDR3 DNA. The D gene is left open where the match is weak. Clone size is not always given. Where it is, it says once, few, many or a class for expanded clones.

d_call: TRBD1
v_call: TRBV15
clone_size: NA
j_call: TRBJ2-5
cdr3_aa: CATSSGQGTETQYF
cdr3_nt: TGTGCCACCAGCAGCGGACAGGGGACAGAGACCCAGTACTTC

d_call: TRBD2
v_call: TRBV4-1
clone_size: NA
j_call: TRBJ2-7
cdr3_aa: CASSRAAGGAYEQYF
cdr3_nt: TGCGCCAGCAGCCGAGCTGCGGGGGGTGCCTACGAGCAGTACTTC

d_call: TRBD2
v_call: TRBV7-2
clone_size: once
j_call: TRBJ2-5
cdr3_aa: CASSRSGGEETQYF
cdr3_nt: TGTGCCAGCAGCCGCTCGGGGGGGGAAGAGACCCAGTACTTC

d_call: TRBD1
v_call: TRBV5-6
clone_size: NA
j_call: TRBJ1-3
cdr3_aa: CASSLALGTGGNTIYF
cdr3_nt: TGTGCCAGCAGCTTGGCCCTCGGGACAGGGGGAAACACCATATATTTT

d_call: NA
v_call: TRBV25-1
clone_size: NA
j_call: TRBJ2-2
cdr3_aa: CASSAFGGELFF
cdr3_nt: TGTGCCAGCAGTGCTTTCGGCGGGGAGCTGTTTTTT

d_call: NA
v_call: TRBV29-1
clone_size: NA
j_call: TRBJ1-2
cdr3_aa: CSVDAHEGYTF
cdr3_nt: TGCAGCGTTGATGCGCATGAAGGCTACACCTTC

d_call: NA
v_call: TRBV18
clone_size: NA
j_call: TRBJ2-7
cdr3_aa: CASSPPSREQYF
cdr3_nt: TGTGCCAGCTCACCACCGTCTCGGGAGCAGTACTTC

d_call: NA
v_call: TRBV7-9
clone_size: NA
j_call: TRBJ2-2
cdr3_aa: CASSPVGDSGTGELFF
cdr3_nt: TGTGCCAGCAGCCCGGTTGGTGACAGCGGCACCGGGGAGCTGTTTTTT

d_call: NA
v_call: TRBV19
clone_size: once
j_call: TRBJ1-2
cdr3_aa: CASWEDTIYGYTF
cdr3_nt: TGTGCCAGTTGGGAGGACACAATCTATGGCTACACCTTC

d_call: NA
v_call: TRBV6-6
clone_size: NA
j_call: TRBJ1-2
cdr3_aa: CASSYRPRDWTGGYTF
cdr3_nt: TGTGCCAGCAGTTATCGACCCCGGGACTGGACCGGAGGCTACACCTTC

d_call: NA
v_call: TRBV30
clone_size: NA
j_call: TRBJ1-6
cdr3_aa: CAWSPTGNSNNSPLHF
cdr3_nt: TGTGCCTGGAGTCCAACGGGGAACTCGAATAATTCACCCCTCCACTTT

d_call: TRBD1
v_call: TRBV14
clone_size: NA
j_call: TRBJ2-3
cdr3_aa: CASSQGTGVSTDTQYF
cdr3_nt: TGTGCCAGCAGCCAAGGGACAGGAGTCAGCACAGATACGCAGTATTTT

d_call: NA
v_call: TRBV10-1
clone_size: NA
j_call: TRBJ2-4
cdr3_aa: CASRGIQYF
cdr3_nt: TGCGCCAGCAGGGGCATTCAGTACTTC

d_call: TRBD1
v_call: TRBV19
clone_size: NA
j_call: TRBJ1-1
cdr3_aa: CASSPGWDRVTEAFF
cdr3_nt: TGTGCCAGTAGTCCCGGCTGGGACAGGGTTACTGAAGCTTTCTTT

d_call: NA
v_call: TRBV30
clone_size: NA
j_call: TRBJ2-1
cdr3_aa: CAWIRVEAYNEQFF
cdr3_nt: TGTGCCTGGATACGTGTAGAGGCCTACAATGAGCAGTTCTTC

d_call: NA
v_call: TRBV6-9
clone_size: NA
j_call: TRBJ2-2
cdr3_aa: CASSTGEVGELFF
cdr3_nt: TGTGCCAGCAGTACCGGCGAGGTCGGGGAGCTGTTTTTT

d_call: NA
v_call: TRBV6-5
clone_size: few
j_call: TRBJ2-7
cdr3_aa: CASRLDDEHEQYF
cdr3_nt: TGTGCCAGCAGACTGGACGACGAGCACGAGCAGTACTTC

d_call: NA
v_call: TRBV13
clone_size: once
j_call: TRBJ1-2
cdr3_aa: CASSPSYRDRNGYTF
cdr3_nt: TGTGCCAGCAGCCCCTCTTACAGGGATCGGAATGGCTACACCTTC

d_call: NA
v_call: TRBV30
clone_size: NA
j_call: TRBJ1-1
cdr3_aa: CAWGRTGRTEAFF
cdr3_nt: TGTGCCTGGGGAAGGACGGGGCGAACCGAAGCTTTCTTT

d_call: NA
v_call: TRBV29-1
clone_size: NA
j_call: TRBJ2-5
cdr3_aa: CSAPRPGRQETQYF
cdr3_nt: TGCAGCGCCCCCCGACCGGGGAGGCAAGAGACCCAGTACTTC

d_call: NA
v_call: TRBV6-5
clone_size: NA
j_call: TRBJ1-1
cdr3_aa: CASSYSTIVFF
cdr3_nt: TGTGCCAGCAGTTACTCGACCATAGTGTTCTTT

d_call: NA
v_call: TRBV10-3
clone_size: NA
j_call: TRBJ1-1
cdr3_aa: CATASGKDTEAFF
cdr3_nt: TGTGCCACCGCTAGCGGGAAGGATACTGAAGCTTTCTTT

d_call: TRBD1
v_call: TRBV7-9
clone_size: NA
j_call: TRBJ1-5
cdr3_aa: CASSHQAGTGGNQPQHF
cdr3_nt: TGTGCCAGCAGCCATCAGGCTGGGACAGGGGGCAATCAGCCCCAGCATTTT

d_call: NA
v_call: TRBV7-2
clone_size: NA
j_call: TRBJ1-5
cdr3_aa: CASSLAPPQVRREPQHF
cdr3_nt: TGTGCCAGCAGCTTAGCGCCCCCACAAGTCAGGCGGGAGCCCCAGCATTTT

d_call: NA
v_call: TRBV27
clone_size: NA
j_call: TRBJ1-4
cdr3_aa: CASSPGTVLGEKLFF
cdr3_nt: TGTGCCAGCAGTCCAGGGACGGTACTTGGGGAAAAACTGTTTTTT

d_call: NA
v_call: TRBV5-6
clone_size: once
j_call: TRBJ2-7
cdr3_aa: CASSLLWAGASYEQYF
cdr3_nt: TGTGCCAGCAGCTTGCTCTGGGCAGGTGCGTCCTACGAGCAGTACTTC

d_call: TRBD1
v_call: TRBV14
clone_size: NA
j_call: TRBJ2-2
cdr3_aa: CASSGQGYGRELFF
cdr3_nt: TGTGCCAGCAGTGGACAGGGTTATGGGCGGGAGCTGTTTTTT

d_call: NA
v_call: TRBV6-5
clone_size: NA
j_call: TRBJ2-3
cdr3_aa: CASSYSLGDTQYF
cdr3_nt: TGTGCCAGCAGTTACTCGTTAGGAGATACGCAGTATTTT

d_call: TRBD1
v_call: TRBV19
clone_size: NA
j_call: TRBJ2-7
cdr3_aa: CASRDRAGTYEQYF
cdr3_nt: TGTGCCAGTCGCGACAGGGCCGGCACCTACGAGCAGTACTTC

d_call: NA
v_call: TRBV7-6
clone_size: NA
j_call: TRBJ2-5
cdr3_aa: CASSLAGQGSAETQYF
cdr3_nt: TGTGCCAGCAGCTTAGCAGGGCAGGGGAGCGCAGAGACCCAGTACTTC

d_call: NA
v_call: TRBV9
clone_size: NA
j_call: TRBJ2-2
cdr3_aa: CASSPPGGEHTGELFF
cdr3_nt: TGTGCCAGCAGCCCACCAGGGGGGGAGCACACCGGGGAGCTGTTTTTT

d_call: NA
v_call: TRBV5-7
clone_size: NA
j_call: TRBJ1-5
cdr3_aa: CASSHYQPQHF
cdr3_nt: TGTGCCAGCAGTCACTATCAGCCCCAGCATTTT

d_call: TRBD2
v_call: TRBV6-4
clone_size: NA
j_call: TRBJ2-2
cdr3_aa: CASSQTSGGHTGELFF
cdr3_nt: TGTGCCAGCAGCCAGACTAGCGGGGGGCACACCGGGGAGCTGTTTTTT

d_call: NA
v_call: TRBV7-9
clone_size: few
j_call: TRBJ1-1
cdr3_aa: CASSLNVREAFF
cdr3_nt: TGTGCCAGCAGCTTAAACGTAAGGGAAGCTTTCTTT

d_call: NA
v_call: TRBV19
clone_size: NA
j_call: TRBJ2-3
cdr3_aa: CASSMGGLRSTDTQYF
cdr3_nt: TGTGCCAGTAGTATGGGGGGGCTTAGGAGCACAGATACGCAGTATTTT

d_call: NA
v_call: TRBV6-1
clone_size: few
j_call: TRBJ2-7
cdr3_aa: CASSVARQTLEQYF
cdr3_nt: TGTGCCAGCAGTGTGGCGAGACAGACCCTCGAGCAGTACTTC

d_call: NA
v_call: TRBV5-1
clone_size: NA
j_call: TRBJ1-2
cdr3_aa: CASTPSSGAAPYTF
cdr3_nt: TGCGCCAGCACGCCGTCCTCCGGGGCAGCCCCCTACACCTTC

d_call: NA
v_call: TRBV4-3
clone_size: NA
j_call: TRBJ1-4
cdr3_aa: CASSQGGRDEKLFF
cdr3_nt: TGCGCCAGCAGCCAAGGGGGACGGGATGAAAAACTGTTTTTT

d_call: TRBD2
v_call: TRBV6-6
clone_size: NA
j_call: TRBJ2-3
cdr3_aa: CASNQRGARDTQYF
cdr3_nt: TGTGCCAGCAACCAGCGGGGGGCCCGAGATACGCAGTATTTT

d_call: NA
v_call: TRBV5-5
clone_size: NA
j_call: TRBJ2-5
cdr3_aa: CASSLTGNPQETQYF
cdr3_nt: TGTGCCAGCAGCTTGACGGGGAACCCCCAAGAGACCCAGTACTTC

d_call: NA
v_call: TRBV19
clone_size: few
j_call: TRBJ1-1
cdr3_aa: CASSIQGSNTEAFF
cdr3_nt: TGTGCCAGTAGTATCCAGGGGTCGAACACTGAAGCTTTCTTT

d_call: NA
v_call: TRBV30
clone_size: NA
j_call: TRBJ1-4
cdr3_aa: CAWKEGWANEKLFF
cdr3_nt: TGTGCCTGGAAGGAGGGTTGGGCTAATGAAAAACTGTTTTTT

d_call: NA
v_call: TRBV2
clone_size: NA
j_call: TRBJ1-6
cdr3_aa: CASSEGRGSSYNSPLHF
cdr3_nt: TGTGCCAGCAGTGAGGGCAGGGGTTCCTCCTATAATTCACCCCTCCACTTT

d_call: TRBD1
v_call: TRBV11-2
clone_size: NA
j_call: TRBJ2-7
cdr3_aa: CASSLRVGQGFHEQYF
cdr3_nt: TGTGCCAGCAGCTTACGGGTGGGACAGGGGTTCCACGAGCAGTACTTC

d_call: TRBD1
v_call: TRBV4-3
clone_size: NA
j_call: TRBJ1-2
cdr3_aa: CASSQDGQGFYGYTF
cdr3_nt: TGCGCCAGCAGCCAAGACGGACAGGGTTTCTATGGCTACACCTTC

d_call: NA
v_call: TRBV7-8
clone_size: NA
j_call: TRBJ2-7
cdr3_aa: CASSPVPYEQYF
cdr3_nt: TGTGCCAGCAGCCCCGTACCCTACGAGCAGTACTTC